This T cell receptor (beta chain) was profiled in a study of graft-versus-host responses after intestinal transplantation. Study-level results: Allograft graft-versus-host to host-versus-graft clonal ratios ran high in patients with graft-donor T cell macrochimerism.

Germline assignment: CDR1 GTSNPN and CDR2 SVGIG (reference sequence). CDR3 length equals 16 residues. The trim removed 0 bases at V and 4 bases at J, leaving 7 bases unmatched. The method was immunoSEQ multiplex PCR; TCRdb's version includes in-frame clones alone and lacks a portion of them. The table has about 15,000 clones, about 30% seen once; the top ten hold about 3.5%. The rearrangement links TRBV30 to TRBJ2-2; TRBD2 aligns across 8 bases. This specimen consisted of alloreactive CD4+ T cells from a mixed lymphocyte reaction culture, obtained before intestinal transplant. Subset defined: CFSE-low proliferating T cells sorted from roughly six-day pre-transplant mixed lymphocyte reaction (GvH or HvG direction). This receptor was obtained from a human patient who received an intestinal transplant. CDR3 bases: TGTGCCTGGAGTGTACTGAGCGGGAGTGCCACCGGGGAGCTGTTTTTT. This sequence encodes CAWSVLSGSATGELFF.